This T cell receptor (beta chain) was retrieved from a study of neurological immune-mediated disorders (dated by TCRdb to 2018 to 2020). At the level of the whole study: Among the roughly 35 multiple sclerosis patients, relapsing-remitting MS accounted for around 30 and secondary progressive MS accounted for 3. Peripheral blood TCR-beta repertoires from HTLV-I-associated myelopathy (HAM/TSP) patients, multiple sclerosis patients and healthy controls were compared by UMI-based sequencing. The roughly 99 TCR-beta libraries covered PBMC samples along with longitudinal samples, technical triplicates, and paired sorted CD4+ and CD8+ T-cell subsets. Of the roughly 70 subjects in the cohort, around 14 were HAM/TSP patients, roughly 34 were multiple sclerosis patients, and around 20 were healthy controls. The paper's findings and limits, for the study overall: The MS cluster was not associated with any clinical or MRI features, and the authors stated that larger cohorts are needed. Phylogenetic analysis grouped repertoires from 18 of 34 MS patients into a cluster of related CDR3 sequences, suggesting a possible repertoire-level signature. TCR clonal expansion was greatest in HAM/TSP patients and smallest in MS patients, who ranked below even healthy controls. No identical CDR3 amino acid sequences were found to be shared among expanded clones across subjects, suggesting that TCR-beta repertoires were private in all groups.

cDNA was synthesized by template-switch 5'RACE using a primer with a 10-nucleotide random unique molecular identifier that tagged each TCR transcript. Each sequencing run produced over 170 million TCR-beta sequences covering 15-18 subjects. The RNeasy kit was used for extraction of total RNA. TCR-beta VDJ regions were amplified with primers for the TCR constant region and the 5'RACE anchor, using the KAPA Real-time Library Amplification kit. A first PCR added sample indexes and Illumina adaptors, after which a second PCR increased the library yield. After Ampure bead purification, the roughly 650 bp TCR product was size-selected on a 2% E-gel SizeSelection system. Before pooling, library quality was assessed on a Bioanalyzer, concentration was determined with Qubit, and library quantification was performed with the Kapa Library Quantification kit. An Illumina HiSeq 2500 sequenced the libraries paired-end 2 x 150 bp. To increase sequence diversity, about 25-31% phiX was spiked into each library pool. On the study's bioinformatics: Quality-filtered reads were processed with the UMI-based MiGEC pipeline, and over 80% of raw TCR sequences were removed by the MiGEC pipeline during error correction. IMGT germline references were used for aligning VDJ genes, and each clonotype was defined as a unique CDR3 amino acid sequence together with its V-J genes. Clonal expansion, Shannon diversity and CDR3 relatedness (CalcPairwiseDistances, ClusterSamples) were evaluated with VDJtools, and phylogenetic trees were built with CLCbio workbench. Using coefficient-of-variation modelling across technical triplicates, the study counted a clone as expanded if it had at least 8 unique UMIs. The public reads were quality trimmed at Q25 with fastp and then assembled into clones with MiXCR by TCRdb, keeping productive beta chains. Each entry is one CDR3 protein sequence, shown with its most common DNA and genes. TCRdb's processing, not the authors', yielded these V and J calls. The sample contains about 65,000 distinct CDR3 sequences, around 4% of them found a single time. Roughly 2.5% of the sample is in the top ten clones.

For the unsorted PBMC libraries, 2 million PBMCs were stored in RNAlater at -80 degrees C until RNA extraction and were used to generate the libraries. Multiple sclerosis patients were enrolled in a US clinical protocol evaluating disease progression by magnetic resonance imaging. Peripheral blood was subjected to Ficoll-Hypaque density gradient centrifugation to isolate PBMCs, which were then cryopreserved in liquid nitrogen. The sample holds a few counts of this clonotype. Its antigen is currently not known. No per-base quality is available; no much larger clone lies one base away. From a lookup of the germline V gene, CDR1 and CDR2 are LGHNA and YNFKEQ. V was cut back by 0 bases and J by 8 bases, leaving a gap of 16 bases between them. The CDR3 goes from the cysteine to the phenylalanine over 15 residues. Only the CDR3 portion is preserved as DNA: 45 bases, with reading frame beginning at the first base.

The V gene is TRBV4-2 and the J gene is TRBJ1-2; D gene: possibly TRBD1, on 5 matching bases. The origin of this receptor is a man between 45 and 60 years old with multiple sclerosis. The source material was PBMCs. This receptor carries the CDR3 CASSQDAGRYRGYTF. The nucleotide sequence reads TGTGCCAGCAGCCAAGACGCAGGGAGGTACAGAGGCTACACCTTC.